Below, one T cell receptor (beta chain) is given with its context. How the authors handled the data: Reference gene primer amplification in the assay estimated nucleated cell counts. Libraries were prepared by immunoSEQ multiplex PCR; TCRdb keeps only in-frame clonotypes and omits some of them. V and J calls plus clone size are reproduced from that table; the DNA served to infer D and trimming. The repertoire includes about 160,000 clones, roughly 89% of them detected once, and just under 4% sits in the top ten. The record originates from a study of blood T cell repertoires in COVID-19. Overall study: T cells, B-cell-depleted T cells, or PBMCs provided the cDNA or gDNA that served as material.

This CDR3 has 15 residues. Germline V gene data show CDR1 as SGHRS and CDR2 as YFSETQ. V lost 0 bases and J 4 bases, leaving 11 bases between the germline ends. This clonotype was obtained from an older woman who had recovered from COVID-19. Input material: peripheral blood. This chain joins TRBV5-1 and TRBJ2-1; D remains unclear. The CDR3 region is CASSLGDGGYNEQFF. The CDR3 DNA follows: TGCGCCAGCAGCTTGGGAGACGGCGGTTACAATGAGCAGTTCTTC.